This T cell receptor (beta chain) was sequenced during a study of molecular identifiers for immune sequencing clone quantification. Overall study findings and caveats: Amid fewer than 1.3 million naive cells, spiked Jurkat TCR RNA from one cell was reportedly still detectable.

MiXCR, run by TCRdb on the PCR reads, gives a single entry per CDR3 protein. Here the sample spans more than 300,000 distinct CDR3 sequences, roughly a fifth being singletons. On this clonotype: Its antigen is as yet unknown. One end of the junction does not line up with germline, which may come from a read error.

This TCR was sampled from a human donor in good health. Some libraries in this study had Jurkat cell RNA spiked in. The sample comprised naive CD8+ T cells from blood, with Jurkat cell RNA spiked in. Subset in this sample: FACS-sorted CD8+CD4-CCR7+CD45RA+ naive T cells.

CDR3 DNA sequence: TGCGCCAGCAGACAAGATAGGGTCGGGGCGTGGGATGAGCAGTTCTTC. It is translated as CASRQDRVGAWDEQFF. The chain carries TRBV4-3 and TRBJ2-1; the D gene could be TRBD1 or TRBD2 (5 bases each). Germline CDR1 is LGHNA and CDR2 is YSLEER. This CDR3 contains 16 residues.